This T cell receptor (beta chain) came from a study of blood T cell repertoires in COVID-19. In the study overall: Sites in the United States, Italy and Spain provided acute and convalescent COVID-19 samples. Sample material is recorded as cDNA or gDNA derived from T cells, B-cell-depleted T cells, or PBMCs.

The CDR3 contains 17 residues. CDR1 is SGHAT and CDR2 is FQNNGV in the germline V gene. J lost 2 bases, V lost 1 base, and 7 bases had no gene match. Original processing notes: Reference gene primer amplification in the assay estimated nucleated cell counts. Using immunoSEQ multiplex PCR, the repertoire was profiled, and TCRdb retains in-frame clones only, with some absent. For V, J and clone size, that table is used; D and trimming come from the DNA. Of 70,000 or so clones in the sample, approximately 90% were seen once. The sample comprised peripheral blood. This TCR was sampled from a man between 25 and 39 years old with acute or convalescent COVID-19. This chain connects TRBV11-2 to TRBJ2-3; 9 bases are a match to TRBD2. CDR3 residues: CASSLGWASGATDTQYF. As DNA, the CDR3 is TGTGCCAGCAGCTTAGGTTGGGCTAGCGGGGCCACAGATACGCAGTATTTT.